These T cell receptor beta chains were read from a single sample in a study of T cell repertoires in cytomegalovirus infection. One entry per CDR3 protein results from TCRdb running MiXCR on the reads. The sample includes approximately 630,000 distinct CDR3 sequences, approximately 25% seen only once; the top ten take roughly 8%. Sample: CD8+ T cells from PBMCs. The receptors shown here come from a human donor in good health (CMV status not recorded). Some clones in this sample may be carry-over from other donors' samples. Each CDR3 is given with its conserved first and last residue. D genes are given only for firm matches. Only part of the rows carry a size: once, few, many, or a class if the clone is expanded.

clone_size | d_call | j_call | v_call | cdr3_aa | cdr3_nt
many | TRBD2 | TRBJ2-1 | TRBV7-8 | CASSFSGGISNEQFF | TGTGCCAGCAGCTTTAGCGGGGGGATTAGCAATGAGCAGTTCTTC
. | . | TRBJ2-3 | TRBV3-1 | CASSQDRGVADTQYF | TGTGCCAGCAGCCAAGATCGGGGAGTAGCAGATACGCAGTATTTT
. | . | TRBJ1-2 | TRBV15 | CATSREVSDGYTF | TGTGCCACCAGCAGAGAGGTATCGGATGGCTACACCTTC
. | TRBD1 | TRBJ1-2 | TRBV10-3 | CAISESGDRYNYGYTF | TGTGCCATCAGTGAGTCAGGGGACAGATATAACTATGGCTACACCTTC
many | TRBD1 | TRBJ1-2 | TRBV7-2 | CASSLRQGATINYGYTF | TGTGCCAGCAGCCTCCGACAGGGGGCCACCATTAACTATGGCTACACCTTC
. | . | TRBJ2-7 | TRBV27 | CASSHARFWFEQYF | TGTGCCAGCAGTCACGCCAGGTTTTGGTTCGAGCAGTACTTC
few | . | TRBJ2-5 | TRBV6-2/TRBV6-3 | CASSYPRGVEETQYF | TGTGCCAGCAGTTACCCGAGGGGGGTAGAGGAGACCCAGTACTTC
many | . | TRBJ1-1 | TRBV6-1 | CASSETDTEAFF | TGTGCCAGCAGTGAAACTGACACTGAAGCTTTCTTT
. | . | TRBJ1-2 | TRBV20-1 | CSARDQSINYGYTF | TGCAGTGCTAGAGATCAGTCCATAAACTATGGCTACACCTTC
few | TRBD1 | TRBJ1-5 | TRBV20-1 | CSARETSWEDRQNQPQHF | TGCAGTGCTAGAGAGACCTCCTGGGAGGACAGGCAAAATCAGCCCCAGCATTTT
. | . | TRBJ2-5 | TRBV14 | CASSQGGVRFETQYF | TGTGCCAGCAGCCAAGGAGGGGTCAGGTTCGAGACCCAGTACTTC
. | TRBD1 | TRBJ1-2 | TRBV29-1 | CSVSGTGNYGYTF | TGCAGCGTGTCCGGGACAGGAAACTATGGCTACACCTTC
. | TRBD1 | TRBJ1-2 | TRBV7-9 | CASSSGQGVRDYGYTF | TGTGCCAGCAGCTCGGGACAGGGGGTTCGTGACTATGGCTACACCTTC
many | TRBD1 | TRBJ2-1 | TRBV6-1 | CASSELRDSLKDEQFF | TGTGCCAGCAGTGAGCTTCGGGACAGCCTTAAGGATGAGCAGTTCTTC
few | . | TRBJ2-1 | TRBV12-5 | CASGSPPRPFF | TGTGCTAGTGGTTCCCCTCCCCGACCTTTCTTC
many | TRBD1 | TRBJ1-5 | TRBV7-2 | CASSFGQGYQPQHF | TGTGCCAGCAGCTTCGGACAGGGATATCAGCCCCAGCATTTT
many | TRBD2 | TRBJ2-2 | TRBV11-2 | CATSGTSGIELFF | TGTGCCACCTCCGGGACTAGCGGCATAGAGCTGTTTTTT
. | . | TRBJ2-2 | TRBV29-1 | CSVEEGDPANGALGELFF | TGCAGCGTTGAAGAGGGGGATCCAGCGAATGGGGCGTTAGGGGAGCTGTTTTTT
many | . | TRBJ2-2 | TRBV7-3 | CASSPSDLNTGELFF | TGTGCCAGCAGCCCCTCCGACCTGAACACCGGGGAGCTGTTTTTT
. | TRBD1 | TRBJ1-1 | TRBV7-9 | CASSGQGAPTEAFF | TGTGCCAGCAGCGGACAGGGGGCTCCCACTGAAGCTTTCTTT
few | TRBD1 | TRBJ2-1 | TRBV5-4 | CASPAGGNEQFF | TGTGCCAGCCCCGCAGGGGGCAATGAGCAGTTCTTC
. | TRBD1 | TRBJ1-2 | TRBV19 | CASRDREGVWGYTF | TGTGCCTCCCGGGACAGGGAGGGCGTCTGGGGCTACACCTTC
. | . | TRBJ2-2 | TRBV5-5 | CASSLESTGELFF | TGTGCCAGCAGCCTGGAATCCACCGGGGAGCTGTTTTTT
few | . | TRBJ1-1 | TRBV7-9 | CASSLIGNLNTEAFF | TGTGCCAGCAGCTTAATAGGTAACTTGAACACTGAAGCTTTCTTT
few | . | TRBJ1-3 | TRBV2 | CASIFVKGRNTIYF | TGTGCCAGCATCTTCGTGAAGGGAAGAAACACCATATATTTT
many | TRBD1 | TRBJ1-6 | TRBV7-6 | CASSSYVGRGLGNSPLHF | TGTGCCAGCAGCTCCTACGTCGGCAGGGGGCTGGGTAATTCACCCCTCCACTTT
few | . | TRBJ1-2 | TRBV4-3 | CASSQESPPTGANYGYTF | TGCGCCAGCAGCCAAGAATCCCCCCCGACTGGAGCTAACTATGGCTACACCTTC
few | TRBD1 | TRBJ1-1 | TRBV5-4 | CASSLEGALPEAFF | TGTGCCAGCAGCTTAGAGGGGGCTCTTCCTGAAGCTTTCTTT
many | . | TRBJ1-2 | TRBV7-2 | CASPFWGELGYGYTF | TGTGCCAGCCCCTTTTGGGGGGAGCTAGGCTATGGCTACACCTTC
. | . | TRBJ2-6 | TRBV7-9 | CASSPKGRAGANVLTF | TGTGCCAGCAGCCCCAAAGGCAGGGCTGGGGCCAACGTCCTGACTTTC
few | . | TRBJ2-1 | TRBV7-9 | CASSLHYGEYNEQFF | TGTGCCAGCAGCTTACATTACGGAGAATACAATGAGCAGTTCTTC
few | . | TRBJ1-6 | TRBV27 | CASRVGYNSPLHF | TGTGCCAGCAGAGTAGGGTACAATTCACCCCTCCACTTT
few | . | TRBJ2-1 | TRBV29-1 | CSVEGPSSHSYNEQFF | TGCAGCGTTGAGGGACCCTCTAGTCACTCCTACAATGAGCAGTTCTTC
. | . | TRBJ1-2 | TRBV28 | CASTEDATNYGYTF | TGTGCCAGCACCGAGGACGCGACTAACTATGGCTACACCTTC
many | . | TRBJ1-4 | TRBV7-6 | CASSLAVGREEKLFF | TGTGCCAGCAGCTTAGCTGTCGGGCGCGAGGAAAAACTGTTTTTT
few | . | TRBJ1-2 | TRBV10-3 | CAIRSTDGGYTF | TGTGCCATCAGATCGACAGATGGGGGCTACACCTTC
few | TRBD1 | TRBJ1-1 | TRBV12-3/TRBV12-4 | CASIEQGARAEAFF | TGTGCCAGCATCGAACAGGGGGCGAGGGCTGAAGCTTTCTTT
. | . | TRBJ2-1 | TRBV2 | CAIRPQFF | TGTGCCATACGGCCGCAGTTCTTC
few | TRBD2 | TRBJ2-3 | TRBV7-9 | CASSSTATSASSTDTQYF | TGTGCCAGCAGCTCGACGGCGACTAGCGCTTCTAGCACAGATACGCAGTATTTT
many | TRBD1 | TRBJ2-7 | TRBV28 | CASSPRGPYEQYF | TGTGCCAGCAGCCCCAGGGGGCCCTACGAGCAGTACTTC
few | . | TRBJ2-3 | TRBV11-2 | CASSLRGRTTDTQYF | TGTGCCAGCAGCTTACGGGGGCGGACCACAGATACGCAGTATTTT
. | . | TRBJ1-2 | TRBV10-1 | CASGAGRSYGYTF | TGCGCCAGCGGGGCAGGGAGAAGTTATGGCTACACCTTC
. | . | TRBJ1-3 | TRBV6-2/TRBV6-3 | CASSPTGNTIYF | TGTGCCAGCAGTCCTACCGGAAACACCATATATTTT
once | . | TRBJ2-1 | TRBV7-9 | CTSSPRTAYNEQFF | TGTACCAGCAGCCCCAGAACCGCCTACAATGAGCAGTTCTTC
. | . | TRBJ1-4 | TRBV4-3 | CASSRGISGWYEKLFF | TGCGCCAGCAGCCGCGGAATCTCAGGGTGGTATGAAAAACTGTTTTTT
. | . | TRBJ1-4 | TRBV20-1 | CSARPGHGGTNEKLFF | TGCAGTGCTAGACCGGGACACGGGGGCACTAATGAAAAACTGTTTTTT
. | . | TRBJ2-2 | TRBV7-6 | CTSSSPGEGLTGELFF | TGTACCAGCAGCTCGCCCGGTGAGGGTCTCACCGGGGAGCTGTTTTTT
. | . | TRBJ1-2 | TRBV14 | CASSLRTVSPYGYTF | TGTGCCAGCAGCCTCCGGACAGTTTCCCCCTATGGCTACACCTTC
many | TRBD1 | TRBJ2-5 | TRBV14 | CASSQVATGGETQYF | TGTGCCAGCAGCCAAGTTGCGACAGGGGGCGAGACCCAGTACTTC
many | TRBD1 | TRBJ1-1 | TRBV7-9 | CASSPGGTEAFF | TGTGCCAGCAGCCCAGGGGGCACTGAAGCTTTCTTT
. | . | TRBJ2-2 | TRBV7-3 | CASSGQGVTGELFF | TGTGCCAGCAGCGGGCAGGGTGTCACCGGGGAGCTGTTTTTT
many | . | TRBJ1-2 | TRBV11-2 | CASSLESGSIYGYTF | TGTGCCAGCAGCTTAGAATCGGGCAGCATTTATGGCTACACCTTC